This TCR beta chain came from a study of technical replicates of blood from several donors. Germline V CDR1 and CDR2: SEHNR, FQNEAQ (reference sequence). The CDR3 is 18 amino acids. Losses at the gene ends were 7 bases for V and 1 base for J; bases not matched to a gene: 8. Clones were sequenced by immunoSEQ multiplex PCR, and TCRdb holds only the in-frame ones, with some missing. In the table there are 75,000 to 90,000 clones, about 92% of which are singletons. Sequenced sample: T cells isolated from PBMCs. The chain has TRBV7-9 and TRBJ2-2, with 14 bases fitting TRBD2. This sequence was found in a human donor in good health. CDR3 sequence: CASILGTSGSRNTGELFF. For the CDR3, the DNA is TGTGCCAGCATCTTGGGGACTAGCGGGAGTAGGAACACCGGGGAGCTGTTTTTT.